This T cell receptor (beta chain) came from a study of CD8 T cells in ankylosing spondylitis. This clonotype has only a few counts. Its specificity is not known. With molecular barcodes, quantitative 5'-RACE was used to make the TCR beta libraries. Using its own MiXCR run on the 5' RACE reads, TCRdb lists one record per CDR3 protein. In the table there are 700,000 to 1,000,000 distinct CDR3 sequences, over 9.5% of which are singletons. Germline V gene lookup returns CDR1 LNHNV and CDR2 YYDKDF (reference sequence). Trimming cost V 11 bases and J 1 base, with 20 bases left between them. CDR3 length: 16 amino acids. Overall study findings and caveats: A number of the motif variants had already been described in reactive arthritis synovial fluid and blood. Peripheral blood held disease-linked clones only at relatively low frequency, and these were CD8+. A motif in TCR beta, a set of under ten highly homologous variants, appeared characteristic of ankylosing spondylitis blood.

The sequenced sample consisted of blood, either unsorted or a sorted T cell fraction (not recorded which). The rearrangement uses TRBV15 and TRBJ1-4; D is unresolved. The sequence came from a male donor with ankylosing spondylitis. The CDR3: CAVKGSPTETNEKLFF. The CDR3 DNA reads TGTGCCGTCAAAGGCTCCCCGACGGAAACTAATGAAAAACTGTTTTTT.